A selection of T cell receptor beta chains follows, all from one sample in a study of T cells in Graves' hyperthyroidism and ophthalmopathy. TCRdb called the multiplex PCR reads again in MiXCR, with one record for every CDR3 protein. The sample consists of 150,000 to 200,000 distinct CDR3 sequences, about 17% of them appearing once. Source material: blood. The receptor source for this set is a woman in her fifties or sixties with Graves' hyperthyroidism. CDR3s include the opening cysteine and the closing phenylalanine or tryptophan. Fields, in order: J gene, V gene, clone size, D gene, CDR3 DNA, CDR3 protein. D genes are given only for firm matches. Only part of the rows carry a size: once, few, many, or a class if the clone is expanded.

TRBJ1-1,TRBV6-5,many,TRBD1,TGTGCCAGCAGTTACTCGGGGACAGGAGATGAAGCTTTCTTT,CASSYSGTGDEAFF
TRBJ1-1,TRBV13,many,.,TGTGCCAGCAACTATCAGGCAGGGACGAACACTGAAGCTTTCTTT,CASNYQAGTNTEAFF
TRBJ1-2,TRBV7-2,few,TRBD1,TGTGCCTGCAGCTTGGACAGGCCCTATGGCTACACCTTC,CACSLDRPYGYTF
TRBJ1-2,TRBV9,.,.,TGTGCCAGCAGCGTACCGACCGGGGGCTACACCTTC,CASSVPTGGYTF
TRBJ2-4,TRBV11-1,many,.,TGTGCCAGCAGCTTCCTCCCGGGAAAACTGGCCAAAAACATTCAGTACTTC,CASSFLPGKLAKNIQYF
TRBJ2-2,TRBV15,many,.,TGTGCCACCAGCAGAGATACATGGACCGCGAACACCGGGGAGCTGTTTTTT,CATSRDTWTANTGELFF
TRBJ1-2,TRBV14,many,.,TGTGCCAGCAGCCATCCCCCGAACTATGGCTACACCTTC,CASSHPPNYGYTF
TRBJ1-2,TRBV7-2,many,.,TGTGCCAGCAGCTATAGTGGGGAACAGAGTACCTATGGCTACACCTTC,CASSYSGEQSTYGYTF
TRBJ2-4,TRBV20-1,.,TRBD2,TGCAGTGCTGCTCGGGGGGGGGACACCATTCAGTACTTC,CSAARGGDTIQYF
TRBJ2-7,TRBV6-1,many,.,TGTGCCAGCTCCTCGGTCAGATCCGAGCAGTACTTC,CASSSVRSEQYF
TRBJ2-7,TRBV7-2,many,.,TGTGCCAGCAGCTTAGACAGGGCGGACGAGCAGTACTTC,CASSLDRADEQYF
TRBJ2-2,TRBV10-3,many,.,TGTGCCATCAGTGTCGGACTCAACACCGGGGAGCTGTTTTTT,CAISVGLNTGELFF
TRBJ1-1,TRBV2,many,TRBD1,TGTGCCAGCAGTAAGACAGGGGACACTGAAGCTTTCTTT,CASSKTGDTEAFF
TRBJ2-5,TRBV5-1,many,.,TGCGCCAGCAGCGGAACAGGATCGGTACCCGGTGAGACCCAGTACTTC,CASSGTGSVPGETQYF
TRBJ1-5,TRBV2,many,.,TGTGCCAGCAGTGAAGCGCTTTTAGGACTGCCGAGTCAGCCCCAGCATTTT,CASSEALLGLPSQPQHF
TRBJ2-3,TRBV11-2,many,TRBD2,TGTGCCAGCAGCCCGGGGGGGGGTGCGGATACGCAGTATTTT,CASSPGGGADTQYF
TRBJ2-7,TRBV28,many,.,TGTGCCAGCAGTGCGGATATCCGCGAGCAGTACTTC,CASSADIREQYF
TRBJ2-7,TRBV9,many,TRBD1,TGTGCCAGCAGCGTAGGAGGGACAGTCCACGAGCAGTACTTC,CASSVGGTVHEQYF
TRBJ2-1,TRBV6-2/TRBV6-3,many,TRBD1,TGTGCCAGCAGAATTGGACAGGGAGAATACTACGATGTTTACAATGAGCAGTTCTTC,CASRIGQGEYYDVYNEQFF
TRBJ1-2,TRBV4-3,many,.,TGCGCCAGCAGCCAGGCCTCAGGGGCGCTCTATGGCTACACCTTC,CASSQASGALYGYTF
TRBJ1-2,TRBV2,many,.,TGTGCCAGCAGTTCCAACAGGGACCGCGGCTACACCTTC,CASSSNRDRGYTF
TRBJ2-5,TRBV3-1,many,TRBD2,TGTGCCAGCAGCCAGTCTAGCGGGGGGGCCTGGTTTTACTGGGAGACCCAGTACTTC,CASSQSSGGAWFYWETQYF
TRBJ1-5,TRBV29-1,many,.,TGCAGCGCCATGATCGGAGGAGGCAATCAGCCCCAGCATTTT,CSAMIGGGNQPQHF
TRBJ2-6,TRBV19,many,.,TGTGCCAGTAGTTGGACTACTGGGGCCAACGTCCTGACTTTC,CASSWTTGANVLTF
TRBJ2-1,TRBV5-1,few,.,TGCGCCAGCAGCTTGGAATCGCCTCTCAATGAGCAGTTCTTC,CASSLESPLNEQFF
TRBJ2-5,TRBV25-1,few,.,TGTGCCAGCGGTGAATATCAGAGGGGCCGGGAGACCCAGTACTTC,CASGEYQRGRETQYF
TRBJ2-3,TRBV7-8,many,.,TGTGCCAGCAGCTTAAAGGTGGGCGGAAGCACAGATACGCAGTATTTT,CASSLKVGGSTDTQYF
TRBJ1-4,TRBV28,many,.,TGTGCCAGCAGTTTCGTGGGGGAGAGGGAAAAACTGTTTTTT,CASSFVGEREKLFF
TRBJ2-5,TRBV18,.,TRBD1,TGTGCCAGCTCATCGACGGGACAGGGGATCATGGAGACCCAGTACTTC,CASSSTGQGIMETQYF
TRBJ2-3,TRBV20-1,.,.,TGCAGTGCTAGACGTTCACGGAGCGAGGATACGCAGTATTTT,CSARRSRSEDTQYF
TRBJ1-2,TRBV28,many,.,TGTGCCAGCAGTACCGGGGGGCTTTCGAACTATGGCTACACCTTC,CASSTGGLSNYGYTF
TRBJ1-6,TRBV6-1,many,.,TGTGCCACCACGACTTTACCTGACGGGAATTCACCCCTCCACTTT,CATTTLPDGNSPLHF
TRBJ1-4,TRBV28,many,.,TGTGCCATCCCGGGGGGAGCTGGGGAAAAACTGTTTTTT,CAIPGGAGEKLFF
TRBJ1-2,TRBV11-2,many,TRBD1,TGTGCCAGCAGCTCAAATCCTCGGACAGGCTGGGGCTACACCTTC,CASSSNPRTGWGYTF
TRBJ2-3,TRBV27,many,TRBD1,TGTGCCAGCAGCCCCAGGGGGTCGGCGACAGATACGCAGTATTTT,CASSPRGSATDTQYF
TRBJ2-7,TRBV18,many,.,TGTGCCAGCTCACCACCACAGGTCTACGAGCAGTACTTC,CASSPPQVYEQYF
TRBJ2-4,TRBV3-1,many,TRBD2,TGTGCCAGCAGCCCGGGACTAGCGGGGGATTCCGCCAAAAACATTCAGTACTTC,CASSPGLAGDSAKNIQYF
TRBJ1-5,TRBV2,.,.,TGTGCCAGCAGTCCCAGGGCAGATAGCAATCAGCCCCAGCATTTT,CASSPRADSNQPQHF
TRBJ2-3,TRBV11-2,many,.,TGTGCCAGCAGTCCTAATGGGGGGGGCCACGCAGATACGCAGTATTTT,CASSPNGGGHADTQYF
TRBJ1-4,TRBV7-8,many,TRBD1,TGTGCCAGCAGCCGGGACAGGGTTGAAAAACTGTTTTTT,CASSRDRVEKLFF
TRBJ1-2,TRBV20-1,many,.,TGCAGTGCCAACTCACAGTTTGGGGGCTATGGCTACACCTTC,CSANSQFGGYGYTF
TRBJ1-5,TRBV28,many,.,TGTGCCAGCAGCCCTGCGGACGGAGGTCCTTATGGGGAAGGTAGCAATCAGCCCCAGCATTTT,CASSPADGGPYGEGSNQPQHF
TRBJ2-3,TRBV6-2/TRBV6-3,many,.,TGTGCCAGCAGTTACCCCGCGGTTGCGGGCGTCTCAGATACGCAGTATTTT,CASSYPAVAGVSDTQYF
TRBJ2-7,TRBV28,many,.,TGTGCCAGCAGTTCTCCAGGGAGGAACGAGCAGTACTTC,CASSSPGRNEQYF
TRBJ2-2,TRBV6-1,many,TRBD1,TGTGCCAGCAGGACAACAGGGGGTCGCACCGGGGAGCTGTTTTTT,CASRTTGGRTGELFF
TRBJ2-7,TRBV15,many,.,TGTGCCACCAGCAGGGCTGTAGGGCCCTACGAGCAGTACTTC,CATSRAVGPYEQYF
TRBJ2-7,TRBV6-1,many,.,TGTGCCAGCAGTGTCGACTTGGGTACCTACGAGCAGTACTTC,CASSVDLGTYEQYF
TRBJ1-2,TRBV11-1,.,TRBD1,TGTGCCAGCAGCTTTGAGGGGACAGGGTTCGGCTACACCTTC,CASSFEGTGFGYTF